This T cell receptor beta chain stems from a study of beta chain bispecific antibodies for T cell cancers. MiXCR, applied by TCRdb to the 5' RACE reads, yields one record per CDR3 protein. The sample holds about 20,000 distinct CDR3 sequences, about 2% seen once. This clonotype showed up many times. Antigen unknown. Study results and limitations: The leukemia cells, rather than normal T cells, gave most of the targeted TRBV signal. Versus anti-CD19, anti-TRBV12 exposure cut the TRBV12-3 share of TRBV signal by just over 97%.

Blood mononuclear cells were expanded for 2 to 4 days using either OKT3 anti-CD3 antibody or CD3/CD28 beads. CDR1 and CDR2 from the germline V gene are LNHDA and SQIVND (reference sequence). This CDR3 spans 15 amino acids. With 5 bases removed from V and 1 base from J, the gap between germline ends came to 12 bases. This clonotype was obtained from a human donor in good health. Some clones in this sample may be carry-over from other donors' samples. Source: healthy donor T cells cultured with leukemia cells, taken from a culture containing a bispecific antibody targeting TCR Vbeta12. The chain has TRBV19 and TRBJ1-5, with a tentative D call TRBD1 (5 bases). CDR3 in amino acids: CASSPGGESNQPQHF. CDR3 DNA sequence: TGTGCCAGTAGTCCCGGGGGGGAGAGCAATCAGCCCCAGCATTTT.